One T cell receptor beta chain is described in this entry. Its cognate antigen is unknown. Primers for the PCR totalled 60 Vbeta and 13 Jbeta. TCRdb keeps only in-frame clones here, not all; method: immunoSEQ multiplex PCR. The profile shows fewer than 250,000 clones, 70% to 75% of them singletons. The germline CDR1 and CDR2 sequences are SNHLY and FYNNEI. There are 14 residues in the CDR3. Trimming shortened V by 4 bases and J by 4 bases, and 13 bases separated the two germline ends. This sample is part of a study of cytomegalovirus exposure and HLA in healthy donors. Overall study findings and caveats: What a later analysis showed was that several of the most significant clusters appeared linked to common viral pathogens. TCR beta chains associated with HLA were, in a later analysis, more clonally expanded than equally common others. Relative to the roughly 690-donor mean, N-insertions were reportedly fewer in an Asian-associated ancestry cluster in a later analysis. Later on, an analysis tied 15,000 or so TCR beta sequences to HLA alleles at 0.05 false discovery rate.

The genes are TRBV2 and TRBJ1-1, with unresolved D. The sequencing input was PBMCs. The receptor comes from a man aged 25-45 years in good health and CMV-seropositive. The CDR3 here is CASSGQISRTEAFF. The CDR3 nucleotides read TGTGCCAGCAGTGGGCAGATTTCTCGCACTGAAGCTTTCTTT. Together with reference TRBV2 and TRBJ1-1, the CDR3 gives the full variable domain: EPEVTQTPSHQVTQMGQEVILRCVPISNHLYFYWYRQILGQKVEFLVSFYNNEISEKSEIFDDQFSVERPDGSNFTLKIRSTKLEDSAMYFCASSGQISRTEAFFGQGTRLTVV.